A single T cell receptor beta chain is shown here with its context. This record comes from a study of T cell changes during pregnancy in multiple sclerosis. Measured with immunoSEQ multiplex PCR; TCRdb has only the in-frame clones, and not every one. The profile covers tens of thousands of clones, with roughly 91% appearing a single time and around 0.5% taken by the ten largest. Germline V gene sequence: CDR1 SGHRS, CDR2 YFSETQ. This CDR3 spans 15 amino acids. V was trimmed by 0 bases and J by 2 bases, leaving 11 bases between them. The starting material was CD4+ T cells from peripheral blood mononuclear cells, obtained in the third trimester of pregnancy. The chain has TRBV5-1 and TRBJ1-2; TRBD1 is a possible D gene (5 bases). The TCR originated in a female donor with multiple sclerosis, enrolled in a pregnancy study. The CDR3 here is CASSLDTGGNYGYTF. The CDR3 coding sequence is TGCGCCAGCAGCTTGGACACGGGGGGGAACTATGGCTACACCTTC.